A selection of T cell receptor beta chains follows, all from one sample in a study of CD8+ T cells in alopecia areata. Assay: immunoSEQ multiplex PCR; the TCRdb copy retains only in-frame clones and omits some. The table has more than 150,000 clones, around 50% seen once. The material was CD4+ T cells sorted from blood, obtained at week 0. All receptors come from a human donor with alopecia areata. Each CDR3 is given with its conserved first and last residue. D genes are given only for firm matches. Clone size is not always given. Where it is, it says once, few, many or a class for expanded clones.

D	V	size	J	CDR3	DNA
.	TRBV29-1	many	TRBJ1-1	CSVLNPDRNTEAFF	TGCAGCGTTCTTAACCCCGACAGGAACACTGAAGCTTTCTTT
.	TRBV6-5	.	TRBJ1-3	CASIRRGDSGNTIYF	TGTGCCAGCATCCGCCGGGGGGACTCTGGAAACACCATATATTTT
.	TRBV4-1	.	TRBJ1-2	CASSQGKGSYGYTF	TGCGCCAGCAGCCAAGGGAAGGGGAGCTATGGCTACACCTTC
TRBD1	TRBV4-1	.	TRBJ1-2	CASSQTPGQHPSGYTF	TGCGCCAGCAGCCAGACCCCGGGACAGCACCCATCTGGCTACACCTTC
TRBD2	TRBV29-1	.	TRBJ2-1	CSVPVRGGASYNEQFF	TGCAGCGTTCCCGTTCGGGGGGGCGCCTCCTACAATGAGCAGTTCTTC
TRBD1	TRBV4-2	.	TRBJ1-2	CASSQGGQGFNYGYTF	TGTGCCAGCAGCCAAGGAGGACAGGGGTTTAACTATGGCTACACCTTC
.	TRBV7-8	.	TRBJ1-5	CASSPMDRANQPQHF	TGTGCCAGCAGCCCGATGGACAGAGCAAATCAGCCCCAGCATTTT
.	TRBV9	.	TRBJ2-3	CASSVDRGSPDTQYF	TGTGCCAGCAGCGTGGATCGGGGGTCGCCAGATACGCAGTATTTT
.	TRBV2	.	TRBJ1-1	CASANLGTEAFF	TGTGCCAGTGCCAACCTCGGCACTGAAGCTTTCTTT
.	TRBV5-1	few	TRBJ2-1	CASRKDSSPNEQFF	TGCGCCAGCAGAAAGGACTCTAGCCCCAATGAGCAGTTCTTC
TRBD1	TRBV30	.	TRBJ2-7	CAWRPQGREQYF	TGTGCCTGGAGACCACAGGGGCGCGAGCAGTACTTC
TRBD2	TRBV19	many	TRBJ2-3	CASKRGPEDTQYF	TGTGCCAGTAAGCGGGGGCCCGAGGATACGCAGTATTTT
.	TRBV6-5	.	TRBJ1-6	CASSYDGGFNSPLHF	TGTGCCAGCAGTTACGATGGGGGATTCAATTCACCCCTCCACTTT
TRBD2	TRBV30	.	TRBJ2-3	CAWSVGGGVGTQYF	TGTGCCTGGAGTGTTGGCGGGGGGGTCGGTACGCAGTATTTT
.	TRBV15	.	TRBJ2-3	CATSRGDNTQYF	TGTGCCACCAGCAGAGGGGACAATACGCAGTATTTT
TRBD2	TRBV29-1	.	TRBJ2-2	CSVGTSGAGRELFF	TGCAGCGTGGGGACTAGCGGCGCAGGGAGGGAGCTGTTTTTT
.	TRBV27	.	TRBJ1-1	CASRLTGNTEAFF	TGTGCCAGCAGGCTAACAGGGAACACTGAAGCTTTCTTT
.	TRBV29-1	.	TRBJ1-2	CSVTGFYGYTF	TGCAGCGTTACGGGGTTTTACGGCTACACCTTC
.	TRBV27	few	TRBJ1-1	CASSLAGRGTEAFF	TGTGCCAGCAGTTTGGCGGGCCGAGGGACTGAAGCTTTCTTT
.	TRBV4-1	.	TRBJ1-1	CASSQGLINTEAFF	TGCGCCAGCAGCCAAGGACTGATTAACACTGAAGCTTTCTTT
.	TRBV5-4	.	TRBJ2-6	CASSLTGANVLTF	TGTGCCAGCAGCTTAACTGGGGCCAACGTCCTGACTTTC
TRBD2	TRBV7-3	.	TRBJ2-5	CASSLSGGQETQYF	TGTGCCAGCAGCTTATCGGGGGGCCAAGAGACCCAGTACTTC
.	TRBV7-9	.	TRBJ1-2	CASSPRDIVNGYTF	TGTGCCAGCAGCCCGCGGGACATCGTGAACGGCTACACCTTC
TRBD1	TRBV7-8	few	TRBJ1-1	CASSSIDRGADTEAFF	TGTGCCAGCAGCTCTATCGACAGGGGAGCAGACACTGAAGCTTTCTTT
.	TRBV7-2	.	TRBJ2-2	CASSLVLGAPGELFF	TGTGCCAGCAGCTTAGTGCTGGGGGCCCCCGGGGAGCTGTTTTTT
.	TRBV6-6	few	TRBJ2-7	CASSYAGGRGDF	TGTGCCAGCAGTTACGCCGGTGGCAGGGGGGACTTC
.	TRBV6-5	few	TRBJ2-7	CASSYAAGASSYEQYF	TGTGCCAGCAGTTACGCCGCTGGGGCGAGCTCCTACGAGCAGTACTTC
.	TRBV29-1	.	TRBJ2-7	CSVVVQGVSYEQYF	TGCAGCGTAGTCGTTCAGGGTGTCTCCTACGAGCAGTACTTC
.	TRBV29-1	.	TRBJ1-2	CSVENSYGYTF	TGCAGCGTTGAAAACAGCTATGGCTACACCTTC
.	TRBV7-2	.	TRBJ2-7	CASSLAALGQAYEQYF	TGTGCCAGCAGCTTAGCCGCGTTGGGGCAAGCCTACGAGCAGTACTTC
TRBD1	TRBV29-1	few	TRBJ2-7	CSVEKDRVGEQYF	TGCAGCGTTGAAAAAGACAGGGTGGGTGAGCAGTACTTC
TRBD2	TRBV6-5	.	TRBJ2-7	CASTPWSGASYEQYF	TGTGCCAGCACCCCATGGAGCGGGGCCTCCTACGAGCAGTACTTC
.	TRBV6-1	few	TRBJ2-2	CASSAVLVGAGELFF	TGTGCCAGCAGTGCGGTGCTAGTAGGTGCCGGGGAGCTGTTTTTT
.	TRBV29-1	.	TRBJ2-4	CSVGRGLAKNIQYF	TGCAGCGTGGGGCGGGGCCTAGCCAAAAACATTCAGTACTTC
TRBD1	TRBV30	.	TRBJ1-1	CAWSVRGTGLGLENTEAFF	TGTGCCTGGAGTGTACGGGGGACAGGGCTTGGTTTGGAGAACACTGAAGCTTTCTTT
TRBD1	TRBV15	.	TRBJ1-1	CATSSGTGRTNTEAFF	TGTGCCACCAGCAGCGGGACAGGCCGGACGAACACTGAAGCTTTCTTT
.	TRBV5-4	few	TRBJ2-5	CASSWTAGETQYF	TGTGCCAGCAGCTGGACCGCAGGAGAGACCCAGTACTTC
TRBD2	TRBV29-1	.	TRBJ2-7	CSVALAGDPSYEQYF	TGCAGCGTTGCGTTAGCGGGGGACCCATCCTACGAGCAGTACTTC
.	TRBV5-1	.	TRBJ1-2	CASSLASGNGYTF	TGCGCCAGCAGCTTGGCCTCGGGTAATGGCTACACCTTC
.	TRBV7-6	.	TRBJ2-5	CASSLAPQRRTRAQYF	TGTGCCAGCAGCTTAGCGCCGCAGCGGAGGACCAGGGCCCAGTACTTC
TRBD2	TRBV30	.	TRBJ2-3	CAWSGFRTSLGDTQYF	TGTGCCTGGAGTGGCTTTAGGACTAGCTTAGGAGATACGCAGTATTTT
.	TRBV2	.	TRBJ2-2	CASRNDLAGELFF	TGTGCCAGCAGGAATGATTTGGCCGGGGAGCTGTTTTTT
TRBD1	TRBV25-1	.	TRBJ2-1	CASSEQRRDSSYNEQFF	TGTGCCAGCAGTGAACAACGCCGGGACAGCTCCTACAATGAGCAGTTCTTC
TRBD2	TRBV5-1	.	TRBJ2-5	CASTLGGAGAGGETQYF	TGCGCCAGCACCCTGGGAGGAGCGGGGGCCGGTGGAGAGACCCAGTACTTC